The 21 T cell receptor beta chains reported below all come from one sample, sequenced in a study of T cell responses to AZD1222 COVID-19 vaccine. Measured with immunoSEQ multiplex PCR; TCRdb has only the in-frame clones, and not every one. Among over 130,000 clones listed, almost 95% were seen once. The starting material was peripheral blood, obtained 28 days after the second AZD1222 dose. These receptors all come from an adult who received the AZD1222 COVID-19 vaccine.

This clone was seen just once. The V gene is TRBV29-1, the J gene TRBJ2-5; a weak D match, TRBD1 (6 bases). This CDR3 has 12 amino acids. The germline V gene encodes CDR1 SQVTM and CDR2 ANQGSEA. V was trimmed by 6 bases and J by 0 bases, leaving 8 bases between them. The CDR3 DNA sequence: TGCAGCGTCGGGGACAACCAAGAGACCCAGTACTTC. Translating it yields CSVGDNQETQYF.

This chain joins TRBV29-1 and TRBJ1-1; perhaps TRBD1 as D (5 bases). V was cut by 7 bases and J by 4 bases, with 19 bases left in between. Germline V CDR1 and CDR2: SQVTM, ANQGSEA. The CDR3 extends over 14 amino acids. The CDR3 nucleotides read TGCAGCGCGAGAGGGGTGGTGTTGGGCACTGAAGCTTTCTTT. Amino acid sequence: CSARGVVLGTEAFF.

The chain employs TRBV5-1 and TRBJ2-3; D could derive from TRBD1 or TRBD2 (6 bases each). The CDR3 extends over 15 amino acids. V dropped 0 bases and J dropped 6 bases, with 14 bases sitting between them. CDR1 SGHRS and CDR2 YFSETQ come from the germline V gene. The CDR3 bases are TGCGCCAGCAGCTTGGAACAGGGTGGAGGGGATACGCAGTATTTT. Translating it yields CASSLEQGGGDTQYF.

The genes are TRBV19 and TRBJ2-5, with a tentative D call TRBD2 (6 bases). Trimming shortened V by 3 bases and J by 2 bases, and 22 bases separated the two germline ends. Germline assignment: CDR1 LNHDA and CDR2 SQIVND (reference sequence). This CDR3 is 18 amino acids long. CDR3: CASSMGLADSGGQETQYF. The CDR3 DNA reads TGTGCCAGTAGTATGGGGTTAGCGGATTCGGGTGGACAAGAGACCCAGTACTTC.

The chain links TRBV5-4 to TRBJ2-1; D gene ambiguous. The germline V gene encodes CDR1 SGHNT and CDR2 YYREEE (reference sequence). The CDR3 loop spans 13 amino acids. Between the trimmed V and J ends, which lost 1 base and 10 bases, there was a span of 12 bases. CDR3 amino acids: CASSLPGVHEQFF. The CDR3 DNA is TGTGCCAGCAGCTTGCCCGGAGTACACGAGCAGTTCTTC.

CDR3 bases: TGTGCCAGCAGCGTTAAAGACGTGAACACCATATATTTT. It codes for CASSVKDVNTIYF. V usage is TRBV9 and J usage is TRBJ1-3; D ambiguous. Germline CDR1 SGDLS, CDR2 YYNGEE. Trimming shortened V by 2 bases and J by 7 bases, and 10 bases separated the two germline ends. The CDR3 is 13 residues long.

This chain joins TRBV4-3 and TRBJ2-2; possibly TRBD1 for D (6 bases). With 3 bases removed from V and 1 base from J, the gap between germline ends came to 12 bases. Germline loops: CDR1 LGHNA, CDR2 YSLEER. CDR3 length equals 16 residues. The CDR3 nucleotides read TGCGCCAGCAGCCAGGCCGGGACACGGAACACCGGGGAGCTGTTTTTT. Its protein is CASSQAGTRNTGELFF.

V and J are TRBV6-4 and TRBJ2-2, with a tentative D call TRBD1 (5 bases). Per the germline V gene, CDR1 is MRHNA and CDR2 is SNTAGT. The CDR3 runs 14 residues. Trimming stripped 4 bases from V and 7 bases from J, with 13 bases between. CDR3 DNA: TGTGCCAGCAGTGCAATAGGGGCCGGCGGGGAGCTGTTTTTT. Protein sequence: CASSAIGAGGELFF.

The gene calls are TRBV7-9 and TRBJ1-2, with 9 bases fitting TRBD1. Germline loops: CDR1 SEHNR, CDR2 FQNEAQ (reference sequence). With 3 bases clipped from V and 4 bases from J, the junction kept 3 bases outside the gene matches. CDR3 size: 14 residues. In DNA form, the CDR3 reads TGTGCCAGCAGCTTGACAGGGGGAGGCTATGGCTACACCTTC. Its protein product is CASSLTGGGYGYTF.

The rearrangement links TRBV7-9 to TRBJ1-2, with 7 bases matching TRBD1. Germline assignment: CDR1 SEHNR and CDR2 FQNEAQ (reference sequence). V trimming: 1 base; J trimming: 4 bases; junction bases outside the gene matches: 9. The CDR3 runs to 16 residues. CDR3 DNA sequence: TGTGCCAGCAGCTTAGGAGGGGGCAATAAAGCCTATGGCTACACCTTC. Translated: CASSLGGGNKAYGYTF. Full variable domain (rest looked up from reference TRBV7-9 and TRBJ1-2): DTGVSQNPRHKITKRGQNVTFRCDPISEHNRLYWYRQTLGQGPEFLTYFQNEAQLEKSRLLSDRFSAERPKGSFSTLEIQRTEQGDSAMYLCASSLGGGNKAYGYTFGSGTRLTVV.

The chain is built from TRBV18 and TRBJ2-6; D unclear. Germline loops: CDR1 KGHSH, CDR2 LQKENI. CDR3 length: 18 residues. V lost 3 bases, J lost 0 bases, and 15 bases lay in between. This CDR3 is CASSPLSRGHSGANVLTF. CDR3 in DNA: TGTGCCAGCTCACCGCTCTCTAGAGGCCACTCTGGGGCCAACGTCCTGACTTTC.

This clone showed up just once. In nucleotides, the CDR3 is TGTGCCAGCAGCAGCGACCGTTCTGGAGGAAACACCATATATTTT. It codes for CASSSDRSGGNTIYF. The chain has TRBV7-9 and TRBJ1-3; D uncertain. Germline-derived CDR1 and CDR2 are SEHNR and FQNEAQ (reference sequence). The length of the CDR3 is 15 residues. V gave up 5 bases and J gave up 4 bases, with 15 bases separating them.

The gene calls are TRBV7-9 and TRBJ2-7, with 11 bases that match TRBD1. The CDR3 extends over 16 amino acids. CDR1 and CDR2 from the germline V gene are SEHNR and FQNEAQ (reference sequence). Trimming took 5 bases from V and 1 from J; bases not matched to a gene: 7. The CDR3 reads CASSLRGTGGSYEQYF. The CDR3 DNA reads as TGTGCCAGCAGCCTCCGCGGGACAGGGGGTTCCTACGAGCAGTACTTC.

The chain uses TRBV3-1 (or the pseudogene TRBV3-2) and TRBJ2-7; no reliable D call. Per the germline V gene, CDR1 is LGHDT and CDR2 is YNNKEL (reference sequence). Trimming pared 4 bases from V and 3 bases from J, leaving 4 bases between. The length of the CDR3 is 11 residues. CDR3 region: CASSPYYEQYF. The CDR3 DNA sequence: TGTGCCAGCAGCCCGTACTACGAGCAGTACTTC.

The CDR3 reads CASSYSSKGPNEQFF. Written as DNA, the CDR3 is TGTGCCAGCAGTTACTCGTCAAAGGGGCCCAATGAGCAGTTCTTC. V is TRBV6-5 and J is TRBJ2-1; tentative D call: TRBD1 (5 bases). The CDR3 length is 15 residues. Germline CDR1 MNHEY, CDR2 SVGAGI. Trimming took off 0 bases at V and 6 bases at J, with 12 bases between the two ends.

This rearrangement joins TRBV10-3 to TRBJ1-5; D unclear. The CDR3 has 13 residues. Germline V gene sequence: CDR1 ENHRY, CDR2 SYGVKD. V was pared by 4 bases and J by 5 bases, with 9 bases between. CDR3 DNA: TGTGCCATCAGTGGTACGAAGGATCAGCCCCAGCATTTT. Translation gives CAISGTKDQPQHF.

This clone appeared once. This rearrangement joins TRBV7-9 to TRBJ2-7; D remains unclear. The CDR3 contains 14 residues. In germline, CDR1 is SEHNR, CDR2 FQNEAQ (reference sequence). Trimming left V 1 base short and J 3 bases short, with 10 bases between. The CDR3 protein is CASSLEGANYEQYF. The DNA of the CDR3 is TGTGCCAGCAGCTTAGAGGGTGCAAACTACGAGCAGTACTTC.

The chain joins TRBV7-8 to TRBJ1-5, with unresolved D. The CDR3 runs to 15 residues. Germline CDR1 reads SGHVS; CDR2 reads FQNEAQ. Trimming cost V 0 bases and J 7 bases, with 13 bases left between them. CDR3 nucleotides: TGTGCCAGCAGCTTAGCGTCCGGTCCTCCCCAGCCCCAGCATTTT. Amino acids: CASSLASGPPQPQHF.

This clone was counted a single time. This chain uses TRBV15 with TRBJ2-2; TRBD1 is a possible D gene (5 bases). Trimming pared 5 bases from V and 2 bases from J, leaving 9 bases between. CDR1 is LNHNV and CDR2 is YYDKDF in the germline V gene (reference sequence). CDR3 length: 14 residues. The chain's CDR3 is CATSGQGNTGELFF. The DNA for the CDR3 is TGTGCCACCAGCGGGCAGGGAAACACCGGGGAGCTGTTTTTT. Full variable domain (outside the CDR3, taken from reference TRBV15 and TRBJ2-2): DAMVIQNPRYQVTQFGKPVTLSCSQTLNHNVMYWYQQKSSQAPKLLFHYYDKDFNNEADTPDNFQSRRPNTSFCFLDIRSPGLGDTAMYLCATSGQGNTGELFFGEGSRLTVL.

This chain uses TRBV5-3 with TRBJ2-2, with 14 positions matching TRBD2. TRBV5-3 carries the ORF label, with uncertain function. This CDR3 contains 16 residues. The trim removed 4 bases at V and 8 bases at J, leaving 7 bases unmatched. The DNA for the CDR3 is TGTGCCAGAAGCGAGGGACTAGCGGGAGCCTGGGGGGAGCTGTTTTTT. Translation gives CARSEGLAGAWGELFF.

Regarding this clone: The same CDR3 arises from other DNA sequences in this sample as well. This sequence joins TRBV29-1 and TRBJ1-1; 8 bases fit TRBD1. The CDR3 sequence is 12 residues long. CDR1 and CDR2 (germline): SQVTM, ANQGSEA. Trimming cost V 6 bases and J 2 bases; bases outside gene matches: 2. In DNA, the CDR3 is TGCAGCGTAGACAGGGGAAACACTGAAGCTTTCTTT. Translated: CSVDRGNTEAFF. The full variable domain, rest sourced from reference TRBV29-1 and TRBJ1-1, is SAVISQKPSRDICQRGTSLTIQCQVDSQVTMMFWYRQQPGQSLTLIATANQGSEATYESGFVIDKFPISRPNLTFSTLTVSNMSPEDSSIYLCSVDRGNTEAFFGQGTRLTVV.